Given below is one T cell receptor beta chain in context. The sample holds other DNA sequences that translate to the same CDR3. The data are from a study of shared clonotypes between healthy human individuals. Assay: immunoSEQ multiplex PCR; the TCRdb copy retains only in-frame clones and omits some. This table has over a million clones, approximately 96% appearing once. The sequence derives from a man in his thirties or forties in good health. The material sequenced was naive CD4+ T cells sorted from blood. Subset given: CD45RA+ positively selected.

The CDR3 sequence is CASSADSGNTIYF. For the CDR3, the DNA is TGTGCCAGCAGCGCCGATTCTGGAAACACCATATATTTT. The chain links TRBV9 to TRBJ1-3, with D hard to call. This CDR3 region has 13 residues. From germline, CDR1 is SGDLS and CDR2 YYNGEE. V was clipped by 3 bases and J by 1 base, with 5 bases between them.